The 24 T cell receptor beta chains listed next were all sequenced from one sample in a study of cytomegalovirus exposure and HLA in healthy donors. Amplification used 60 Vbeta primers and 13 Jbeta primers. Profiling relied on immunoSEQ multiplex PCR, and the TCRdb table lists in-frame clones only, not all of them. The table has 180,000 or so clones, roughly 85% seen once. Sequencing was carried out using PBMCs. These TCRs come from a man aged 18 to 29 in good health and CMV-seropositive.

This chain connects TRBV5-6 to TRBJ1-6, with D unresolved. Germline V gene sequence: CDR1 SGHDT, CDR2 YYEEEE. This CDR3 has 14 residues. Trimming shortened V by 4 bases and J by 2 bases, and 7 bases separated the two germline ends. CDR3 region: CASSRTPYNSPLHF. The DNA for the CDR3 is TGTGCCAGCAGCCGGACTCCCTATAATTCACCCCTCCACTTT.

The gene calls are TRBV7-9 and TRBJ1-2; no definite D call. The CDR3 runs to 13 residues. The V gene lost 5 bases and the J gene lost 8 bases, with 15 bases spanning the gap. Germline V CDR1 and CDR2: SEHNR, FQNEAQ (reference sequence). The chain's CDR3 is CASSPRVSGGYTF. The CDR3 nucleotides read TGTGCCAGCAGCCCTAGGGTGAGCGGGGGCTACACCTTC.

V gene TRBV6-5 combines with J gene TRBJ2-1; 7 positions match TRBD1. CDR1 and CDR2 from the germline V gene are MNHEY and SVGAGI. Losses at the gene ends were 11 bases for V and 3 bases for J; bases not matched to a gene: 7. This CDR3 spans 13 amino acids. The CDR3 protein is CAARDSSYNEQFF. CDR3 DNA sequence: TGTGCCGCCCGGGACAGTAGCTACAATGAGCAGTTCTTC.

The rearrangement joins TRBV14 to TRBJ1-2; D uncertain. Between the trimmed V and J ends, which lost 1 base and 4 bases, there was a span of 7 bases. CDR1 is SGHDN and CDR2 is FVKESK in the germline V gene. This CDR3 contains 13 residues. CDR3: CASSQGHSYGYTF. CDR3 bases: TGTGCCAGCAGCCAAGGCCATAGCTATGGCTACACCTTC. The variable domain in full, completed from reference TRBV14 and TRBJ1-2, reads EAGVTQFPSHSVIEKGQTVTLRCDPISGHDNLYWYRRVMGKEIKFLLHFVKESKQDESGMPNNRFLAERTGGTYSTLKVQPAELEDSGVYFCASSQGHSYGYTFGSGTRLTVV.

This chain links TRBV6-6 with TRBJ2-7; 8 positions match TRBD1. CDR1 is MNHNY and CDR2 is SVGAGI in the germline V gene (reference sequence). The J segment lost 0 bases and the V segment lost 5 bases, leaving 6 bases of the junction unmatched. The CDR3 is 15 residues long. CDR3 amino acids: CASSPTGTGSYEQYF. The CDR3 nucleotides read TGTGCCAGCAGTCCCACCGGGACAGGCTCCTACGAGCAGTACTTC.

This clone has just a few counts. This chain links TRBV5-1 with TRBJ1-5; TRBD1 matches at 8 bases. The CDR3 is 15 residues long. Per germline, CDR1 SGHRS and CDR2 YFSETQ. The V and J ends lost 1 base and 6 bases, in that order; junction bases with no gene match: 6. CDR3 in DNA: TGCGCCAGCAGCTTGACAGGGGGAAGTGGTCAGCCCCAGCATTTT. It is translated as CASSLTGGSGQPQHF.

This chain uses TRBV6-5 with TRBJ1-1; 10 nucleotides agree with TRBD1. Germline assignment: CDR1 MNHEY and CDR2 SVGAGI. J lost 3 bases, V lost 6 bases, and 7 bases had no gene match. The CDR3 is 15 residues long. Here the CDR3 reads CASRNRGTGDTEAFF. DNA for the CDR3: TGTGCCAGCAGAAACCGGGGGACAGGGGACACTGAAGCTTTCTTT.

This chain joins TRBV7-9 and TRBJ1-6; possibly TRBD1 for D (6 bases). In germline, CDR1 is SEHNR, CDR2 FQNEAQ (reference sequence). V lost 2 bases, J lost 8 bases, and 13 bases lay in between. This CDR3 contains 15 residues. CDR3 sequence (DNA): TGTGCCAGCAGCTTAATTACAGGGATGGATTCACCCCTCCACTTT. This encodes CASSLITGMDSPLHF.

This clone has a handful of counts. V gene TRBV6-1 combines with J gene TRBJ2-7; 8 bases are shared with TRBD1. Germline CDR1 reads MNHNS; CDR2 reads SASEGT. The CDR3 has 11 amino acids. Trimming at V came to 8 bases and at J to 4 bases, leaving 1 base not matched to a gene. This CDR3 reads CASWTGYEQYF. CDR3 bases: TGTGCCAGCTGGACAGGGTACGAGCAGTACTTC.

The chain carries TRBV27 and TRBJ2-5, with 8 bases lining up with TRBD1. J lost 2 bases, V lost 5 bases, and 10 bases had no gene match. The CDR3 has 16 residues. Germline CDR1 is MNHEY and CDR2 is SMNVEV (reference sequence). CDR3 nucleotides: TGTGCCAGCAGTACCCGGACAGGGTCTGGGCAAGAGACCCAGTACTTC. Its translation is CASSTRTGSGQETQYF.

This clone has a handful of counts. The chain has TRBV18 and TRBJ1-5; 8 nucleotides align to TRBD1. CDR1 and CDR2 from the germline V gene are KGHSH and LQKENI. J gave up 3 bases and V 3 bases, and 4 bases lay outside the gene matches. The CDR3 sequence is 15 residues long. The CDR3 sequence is CASSPTQGDNQPQHF. For the CDR3, the DNA is TGTGCCAGCTCACCGACACAGGGGGACAATCAGCCCCAGCATTTT.

This clone was recorded only once. The J gene is TRBJ1-1, the V gene TRBV6-5, with D tentatively TRBD1 (6 bases). Germline CDR1 MNHEY, CDR2 SVGAGI. The CDR3 consists of 13 residues. Between the trimmed V and J ends, which lost 6 bases and 12 bases, there was a span of 20 bases. The CDR3 loop reads CASRPTGRGKTFF. CDR3 sequence (DNA): TGTGCCAGCAGGCCCACAGGGCGGGGGAAGACTTTCTTT.

The rearrangement links TRBV9 to TRBJ1-1; D uncertain. The length of the CDR3 is 15 residues. V was cut by 0 bases and J by 2 bases, with 11 bases left in between. Germline V gene lookup returns CDR1 SGDLS and CDR2 YYNGEE. The CDR3 here is CASSVGVRSNTEAFF. The CDR3 bases are TGTGCCAGCAGCGTAGGTGTTCGGAGTAACACTGAAGCTTTCTTT.

For this clone: Mismatch with germline at one junction end may stem from a read error. Other nucleotide sequences in the sample specify the same CDR3. This chain joins TRBV5-1 and TRBJ1-6, with a tentative D call TRBD1 (5 bases). From germline, CDR1 is SGHRS and CDR2 YFSETQ. The CDR3 is 18 residues long. The chain's CDR3 is CASSLVRDSDSYNSPLHF. DNA for the CDR3: TGCGCCAGCAGCTTGGTTCGCGACAGCGACTCCTATAATTCCCCCCTCCACTTT.

The gene calls are TRBV13 and TRBJ1-2; a possible D gene is TRBD1 (6 bases). This CDR3 spans 15 amino acids. Germline values: CDR1 PRHDT, CDR2 FYEKMQ (reference sequence). V was shortened by 5 bases and J by 0 bases, with 13 bases between the two germline ends. The CDR3: CASSTRQVPNYGYTF. The CDR3 nucleotides are TGTGCCAGCAGCACTCGACAGGTGCCTAACTATGGCTACACCTTC.

This CDR3 reads CASSQPGQTYNEQFF. The CDR3 DNA sequence: TGCGCCAGCAGCCAACCGGGACAAACCTACAATGAGCAGTTCTTC. This sequence joins TRBV4-1 and TRBJ2-1, with D possibly TRBD1 on 6 matching bases. V lost 2 bases, J lost 2 bases, and 10 bases lay in between. Germline values: CDR1 MGHRA, CDR2 YSYEKL. CDR3 size: 15 residues.

The V and J genes are TRBV30 and TRBJ1-6; 7 bases are shared with TRBD1. Unmatched junction bases numbered 6, after V lost 2 bases and J lost 2 bases. This CDR3 contains 16 residues. The germline CDR1 and CDR2 sequences are GTSNPN and SVGIG (reference sequence). Here the CDR3 DNA reads TGTGCCTGGAGTCTCGCCGGGACAGCCTATAATTCACCCCTCCACTTT. It is translated as CAWSLAGTAYNSPLHF.

This chain uses TRBV25-1 with TRBJ2-7; possible D gene TRBD1, 5 bases. The ends were cut back, 1 base at V and 9 bases at J, with 13 bases in the middle. CDR1 is MGHDK and CDR2 is SYGVNS in the germline V gene. This CDR3 contains 13 residues. CDR3 protein: CASSELGQGWQYF. CDR3 DNA sequence: TGTGCCAGCAGTGAATTGGGCCAGGGATGGCAGTACTTC.

The rearrangement joins TRBV19 to TRBJ1-2, with 10 bases aligning to TRBD1. The germline V gene has CDR1 LNHDA and CDR2 SQIVND (reference sequence). The J segment lost 4 bases and the V segment lost 6 bases, leaving 14 bases of the junction unmatched. The CDR3 sequence is 17 residues long. The chain's CDR3 is CASSLGTGASRGYGYTF. The CDR3, as DNA: TGTGCCAGTAGCCTAGGGACAGGGGCAAGTCGGGGCTATGGCTACACCTTC.

The CDR3 bases are TGTGCCAGCAGCTTGGCCCAGGGGTCCTACGAGCAGTACTTC. It codes for CASSLAQGSYEQYF. V is TRBV5-6 and J is TRBJ2-7; D may be TRBD1 (6 bases). Per the germline V gene, CDR1 is SGHDT and CDR2 is YYEEEE. The CDR3 is 14 amino acids. Trimming stripped 0 bases from V and 1 base from J, with 8 bases between.

This clone occurred a few times. This chain uses TRBV4-1 with TRBJ1-1; 7 bases are a match to TRBD1. With V trimmed by 4 bases and J by 11 bases, 10 bases remained unmatched. This CDR3 comprises 13 residues. Germline V CDR1 and CDR2: MGHRA, YSYEKL. CDR3 sequence (DNA): TGCGCCAGCAGCCGCGACAGGGACGTGAGGGCTTTCTTT. It translates to CASSRDRDVRAFF.

The chain uses TRBV15 and TRBJ1-5; TRBD1 matches at 9 bases. The J segment lost 7 bases and the V segment lost 1 base, leaving 5 bases of the junction unmatched. This CDR3 has 15 amino acids. CDR1 LNHNV and CDR2 YYDKDF come from the germline V gene (reference sequence). CDR3 region: CATSRARDRVQPQHF. DNA for the CDR3: TGTGCCACCAGCAGAGCTCGGGACAGGGTGCAGCCCCAGCATTTT.

The chain carries TRBV9 and TRBJ2-1, with TRBD1 identical over 9 bases. The CDR3 extends over 17 amino acids. Germline values: CDR1 SGDLS, CDR2 YYNGEE. V trimming: 0 bases; J trimming: 3 bases; junction bases outside the gene matches: 7. CDR3: CASSVGVGTGNYNEQFF. The CDR3 region has the DNA TGTGCCAGCAGCGTAGGGGTCGGGACAGGGAACTACAATGAGCAGTTCTTC.

The gene calls are TRBV29-1 and TRBJ1-2, with D perhaps TRBD1 (5 bases). Trimming cost V 2 bases and J 6 bases, with 13 bases left between them. CDR1 and CDR2 from the germline V gene are SQVTM and ANQGSEA. The CDR3 totals 13 residues. The CDR3 DNA is TGCAGCGTTGAATCCTGGGGCCTGAATGGCTACACCTTC. Translation: CSVESWGLNGYTF. Looking up the rest from reference TRBV29-1 and TRBJ1-2 gives the full variable domain: SAVISQKPSRDICQRGTSLTIQCQVDSQVTMMFWYRQQPGQSLTLIATANQGSEATYESGFVIDKFPISRPNLTFSTLTVSNMSPEDSSIYLCSVESWGLNGYTFGSGTRLTVV.